The 8 T cell receptor beta chains given below trace back to one sample, sequenced in a study of T-cell reconstitution after alpha-beta-depleted transplantation in children. Unique molecular identifiers were used to barcode this TCRbeta library. MiXCR, run by TCRdb on the PCR reads, gives a single entry per CDR3 protein. In the table there are around 450,000 distinct CDR3 sequences, about 10% of which are singletons. Sequenced here: PBMCs, sampled before TCRalphabeta/CD19-depleted stem cell transplant. The receptors stem from a child between 2 and 9 years old with inherited bone marrow failure, due to receive a stem cell transplant.

This clonotype occurred many times. V gene TRBV30 combines with J gene TRBJ2-2; D remains ambiguous. V lost 0 bases and J 7 bases, leaving 6 bases between the germline ends. Per germline, CDR1 GTSNPN and CDR2 SVGIG (reference sequence). This CDR3 comprises 12 residues. CDR3 DNA: TGTGCCTGGAGTGTATGGGGCGGGGAGCTGTTTTTT. Translated: CAWSVWGGELFF.

The chain is built from TRBV5-4 and TRBJ1-3; TRBD1 might be the D (5 bases). The CDR3 sequence is 13 residues long. Germline CDR1 SGHNT, CDR2 YYREEE (reference sequence). V was shortened by 4 bases and J by 5 bases, with 10 bases between the two germline ends. The CDR3 sequence is CASSRDGRNTIYF. The CDR3 DNA is TGTGCCAGCAGCCGGGACGGGAGAAACACCATATATTTT.

This clonotype was counted ten times or more. This chain links TRBV27 with TRBJ2-7; 7 bases align to TRBD2. Trimming at V came to 7 bases and at J to 1 base, leaving 7 bases not matched to a gene. This CDR3 region has 14 residues. CDR1 and CDR2 from the germline V gene are MNHEY and SMNVEV (reference sequence). The CDR3 loop reads CASNVAGASYEQYF. The CDR3 DNA is TGTGCCAGCAACGTAGCGGGCGCTTCCTACGAGCAGTACTTC.

This clonotype has ten or more counts. V gene TRBV3-1 combines with J gene TRBJ1-1, with a tentative D call TRBD1 (6 bases). This CDR3 has 13 amino acids. Germline V gene data show CDR1 as LGHDT and CDR2 as YNNKEL (reference sequence). V was trimmed by 2 bases and J by 6 bases, leaving 10 bases between them. This chain's CDR3 is CASSQQGTAEAFF. The CDR3 region has the DNA TGTGCCAGCAGCCAACAGGGGACCGCTGAAGCTTTCTTT.

The sample holds many counts of this clonotype. The rearrangement joins TRBV3-1 to TRBJ2-1; D unclear. This CDR3 contains 15 residues. Germline-derived CDR1 and CDR2 are LGHDT and YNNKEL (reference sequence). V was trimmed by 1 base and J by 2 bases, leaving 9 bases between them. The DNA for the CDR3 is TGTGCCAGCAGCCAAGGTTTGCGGACCTACAATGAGCAGTTCTTC. Its protein is CASSQGLRTYNEQFF.

In its sample, this clonotype was seen many times. The V and J genes are TRBV20-1 and TRBJ1-2; D ambiguous. The V gene lost 7 bases and the J gene lost 12 bases, with 18 bases spanning the gap. CDR1 is DFQATT and CDR2 is SNEGSKA in the germline V gene (reference sequence). The CDR3 runs 11 residues. CDR3 region: CSVVRGGTHTF. The CDR3 DNA follows: TGCAGTGTTGTCCGGGGTGGAACCCACACCTTC.

The V gene is TRBV2, the J gene TRBJ2-7, with TRBD2 matching 10 bases. V was clipped by 10 bases and J by 2 bases; unmatched bases: 5. The CDR3 contains 13 residues. Germline loops: CDR1 SNHLY, CDR2 FYNNEI. The CDR3: CATKSGRAYEQYF. The CDR3 region has the DNA TGTGCCACCAAAAGCGGGAGGGCCTACGAGCAGTACTTC.

In its sample, this clonotype was seen a few times. The chain links TRBV27 to TRBJ2-5; TRBD2 matches at 8 bases. The trim removed 2 bases at V and 5 bases at J, leaving 13 bases unmatched. Germline CDR1 and CDR2: MNHEY and SMNVEV (reference sequence). CDR3 length: 17 residues. CDR3: CASSLRGGRKRLETQYF. The DNA of the CDR3 is TGTGCCAGCAGTTTAAGAGGCGGGAGGAAACGATTGGAGACCCAGTACTTC.